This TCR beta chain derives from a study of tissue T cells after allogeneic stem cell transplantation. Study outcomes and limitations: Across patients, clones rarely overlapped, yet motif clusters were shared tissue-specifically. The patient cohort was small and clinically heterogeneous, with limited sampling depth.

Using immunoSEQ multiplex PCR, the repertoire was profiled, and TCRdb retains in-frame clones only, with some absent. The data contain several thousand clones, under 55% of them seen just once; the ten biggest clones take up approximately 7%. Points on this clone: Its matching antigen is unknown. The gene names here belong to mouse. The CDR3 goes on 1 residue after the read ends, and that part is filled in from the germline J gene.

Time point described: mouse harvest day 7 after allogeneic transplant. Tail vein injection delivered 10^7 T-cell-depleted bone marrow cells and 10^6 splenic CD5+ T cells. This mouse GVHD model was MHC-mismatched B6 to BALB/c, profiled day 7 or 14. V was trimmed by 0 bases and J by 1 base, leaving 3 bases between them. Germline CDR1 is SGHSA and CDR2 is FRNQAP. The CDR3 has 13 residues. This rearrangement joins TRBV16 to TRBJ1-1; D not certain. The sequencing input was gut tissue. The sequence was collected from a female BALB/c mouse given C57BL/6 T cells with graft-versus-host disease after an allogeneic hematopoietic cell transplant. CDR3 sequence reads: CASSLEGNTEVFF. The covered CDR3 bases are TGTGCAAGCAGCTTAGAGGGAAACACAGAAGTCTTC.